The text below deals with one TCR beta chain. CDR3 length equals 16 residues. With 0 bases removed from V and 0 bases from J, the gap between germline ends came to 11 bases. CDR1 and CDR2 (germline): SGHTA, FQGNSA. Each CDR3 protein is one row after TCRdb ran MiXCR on the 5' RACE reads. The table includes around 400,000 distinct CDR3 sequences, 24% detected once. These data are taken from a study of T-cell memory formation after mild COVID-19. The chain joins TRBV7-2 to TRBJ1-2; D not certain. The specimen sequenced was PBMCs or a T cell subset sorted from them (not recorded which). This receptor was taken from an adult woman who had mild COVID-19 (a few samples of this study predate the infection). Cell type and time point are not known. As DNA, the CDR3 is TGTGCCAGCAGCTTAGCAGCGACACCTGCTAACTATGGCTACACCTTC. This codes for CASSLAATPANYGYTF.